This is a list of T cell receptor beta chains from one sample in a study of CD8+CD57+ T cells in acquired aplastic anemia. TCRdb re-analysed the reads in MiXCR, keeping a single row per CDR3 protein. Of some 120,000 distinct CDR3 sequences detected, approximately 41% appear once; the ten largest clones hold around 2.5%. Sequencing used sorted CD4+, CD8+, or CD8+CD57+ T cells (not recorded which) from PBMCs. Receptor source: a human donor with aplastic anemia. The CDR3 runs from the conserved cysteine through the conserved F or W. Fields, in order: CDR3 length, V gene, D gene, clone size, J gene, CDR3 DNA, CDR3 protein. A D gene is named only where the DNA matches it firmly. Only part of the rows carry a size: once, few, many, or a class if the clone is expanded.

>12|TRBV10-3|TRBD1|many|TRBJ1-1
TGTGCCATCAGTAGACAGGGCTGGGATGCTTTCTTT
CAISRQGWDAFF
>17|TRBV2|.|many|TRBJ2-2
TGTGCCAGCAGCTTCGACACCGGGACTCGTAACACCGGGGAGCTGTTTTTT
CASSFDTGTRNTGELFF
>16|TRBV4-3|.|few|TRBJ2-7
TGCGCCAGCAGCACAGGAAAACAGATACCCGACCACGAGCAGTACTTC
CASSTGKQIPDHEQYF
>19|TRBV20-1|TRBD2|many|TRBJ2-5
TGCAGTGCTAGAATCAGGAGCAAACCGGGACTAGCGGTCCAAGAGACCCAGTACTTC
CSARIRSKPGLAVQETQYF
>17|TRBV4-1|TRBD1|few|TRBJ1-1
TGCGCCAGCAGCCCGCGGGCAGGGGGGGGGCGAGACACTGAAGCTTTCTTT
CASSPRAGGGRDTEAFF
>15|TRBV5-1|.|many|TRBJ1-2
TGCGCCAGCAGCTTGGACAGGGAGACTAACTATGGCTACACCTTC
CASSLDRETNYGYTF
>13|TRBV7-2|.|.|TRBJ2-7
TGTGCCAGCAGCTCCGGACAGACTTACGAGCAGTACTTC
CASSSGQTYEQYF
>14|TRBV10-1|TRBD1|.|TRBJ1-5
TGTGCCAGCAGACGACAGGGGGCCCGTCAGCCCCAGCATTTT
CASRRQGARQPQHF
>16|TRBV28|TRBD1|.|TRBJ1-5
TGTGCCAGCAGTAGGGGACAGGGCCACAGCAATCAGCCCCAGCATTTT
CASSRGQGHSNQPQHF
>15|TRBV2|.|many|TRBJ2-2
TGTGCCAGCAGTGAATTGAGAGGAGGAACCGGGGAGCTGTTTTTT
CASSELRGGTGELFF
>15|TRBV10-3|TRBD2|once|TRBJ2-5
TGTGCCACCCCGAGTAGAGGCGGGGGCCAAGAGACCCAGTACTTC
CATPSRGGGQETQYF
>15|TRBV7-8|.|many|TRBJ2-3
TGTGCCAGTTGTGAGGGGCAGCAATTCACAGATACGCAGTATTTT
CASCEGQQFTDTQYF
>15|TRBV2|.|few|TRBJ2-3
TGTGCCAGCAGCTCCTCGGGGGAATTCACAGATACGCAGTATTTT
CASSSSGEFTDTQYF
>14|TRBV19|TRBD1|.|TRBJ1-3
TGTGCCACCCGGACAGGGGCCGCGGGAAACACCATATATTTT
CATRTGAAGNTIYF
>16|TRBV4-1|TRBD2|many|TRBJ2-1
TGCGCCAGCAGCCAAGAGGGCGGGGGGGGCTGGTATGAGCAGTTCTTC
CASSQEGGGGWYEQFF
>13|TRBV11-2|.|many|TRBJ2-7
TGTGCCAGCAGCCCGCGGACAGCCTACGAGCAGTACTTC
CASSPRTAYEQYF
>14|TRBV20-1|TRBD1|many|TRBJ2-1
TGCAGTGCTAGCCGGGACAGCAGCTACAATGAGCAGTTCTTC
CSASRDSSYNEQFF
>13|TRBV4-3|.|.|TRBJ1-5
TGCGCCAGCAGCCGACAACGGGGGCAGCCCCGGCATTTT
CASSRQRGQPRHF
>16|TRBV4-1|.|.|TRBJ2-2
TGCGCCAGCAGCCAAGGGGCAGCGAAGAACGCCGGGGGGCTGTTTTTT
CASSQGAAKNAGGLFF
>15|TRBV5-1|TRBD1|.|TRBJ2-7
TGCGCCAGCAGGCGTACCGGGACAGGGGCTTACGAGCAGTACTTC
CASRRTGTGAYEQYF
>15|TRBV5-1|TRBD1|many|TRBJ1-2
TGCGCCAGCAGCTCCCCGGGACAGACTAACTATGGCTACACCTTC
CASSSPGQTNYGYTF
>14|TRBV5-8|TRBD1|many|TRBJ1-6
TGTGCCAGCAGCCGGGACAGGGAGACCTCACCCCTCCACTTT
CASSRDRETSPLHF
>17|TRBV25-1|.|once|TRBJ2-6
TGTGCCAGCAGCCCCAGCGGACGGGACTCTGGGGCCAACGTCCTGACTTTC
CASSPSGRDSGANVLTF
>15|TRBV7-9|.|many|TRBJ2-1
TGTGCCAGCAGCCAAACGGGGAGCTCCTACAATGAGCAGTTCTTC
CASSQTGSSYNEQFF
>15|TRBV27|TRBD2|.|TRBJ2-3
TGTGCCAGCAGCAAACTAGCGGGGGCCACAGATACGCAGTATTTT
CASSKLAGATDTQYF
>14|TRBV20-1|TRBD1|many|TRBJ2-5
TGCAGTGCTAGAGCCCTGGACAGGAGGGAGACCCAGTACTTC
CSARALDRRETQYF
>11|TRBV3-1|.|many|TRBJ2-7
TGTGCCAGCAGCCAAGTCGGGGAGCAGTACTTC
CASSQVGEQYF
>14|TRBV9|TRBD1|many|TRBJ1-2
TGTGCCAGCAGCGGCTATGGACAGGTCTATGGCTACACCTTC
CASSGYGQVYGYTF
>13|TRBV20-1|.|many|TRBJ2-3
TGCAGTGCCTGGACAGTTAGCACAGATACGCAGTATTTT
CSAWTVSTDTQYF
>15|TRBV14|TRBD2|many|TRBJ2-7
TGTGCCAGCAGCCACCCTAGCGGGGGAATCTACGAGCAGTACTTC
CASSHPSGGIYEQYF
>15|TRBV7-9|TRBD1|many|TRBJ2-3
TGTGCCAGCAGCTCCGGGACAGGGGTAACAGATACGCAGTATTTT
CASSSGTGVTDTQYF
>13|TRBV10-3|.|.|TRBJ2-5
TGTGCCATCAGTGTAGAGAGCAATCAGCCCCAGTACTTC
CAISVESNQPQYF
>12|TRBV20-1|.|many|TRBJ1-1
TGCAGTGCTCGTTTGTTGTACACTGAAGCTTTCTTT
CSARLLYTEAFF
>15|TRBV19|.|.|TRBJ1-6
TGTGCCAGTAGTATGCCGAGGTCAGTCAATTCACCCCTCCACTTT
CASSMPRSVNSPLHF
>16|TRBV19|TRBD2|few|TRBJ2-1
TGTGCCAGTAGATTGACTAGCGGGGGCTCTTACAATGAGCAGTTCTTC
CASRLTSGGSYNEQFF
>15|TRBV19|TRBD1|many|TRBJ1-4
TGTGCCAGTAGCCCCGGACAGGGGATAAATGAAAAACTGTTTTTT
CASSPGQGINEKLFF
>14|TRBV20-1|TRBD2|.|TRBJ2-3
TGCAGTGCTAAAAAGCGGGGGGGCTTAGATACGCAGTATTTT
CSAKKRGGLDTQYF
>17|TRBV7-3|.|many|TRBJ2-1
TGTGCCAGCAGCTTAAAAACAGGCGGGGGCCAAGGGAATGAGCAGTTCTTC
CASSLKTGGGQGNEQFF
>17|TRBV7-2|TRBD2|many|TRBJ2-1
TGTGCCAGCAGTTTTAGACTAGCGGGGGAGACCTACAATGAGCAGTTCTTC
CASSFRLAGETYNEQFF
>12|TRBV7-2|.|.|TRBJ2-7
TGTGCCAGCAGCTTAGCTGTCCACGAGCAGTACTTC
CASSLAVHEQYF